The 7 T cell receptor beta chains in this list originate from one sample, sequenced in a study of blood T cells in healthy people across ages. A sample-barcoded 5' primer and a J-beta primer mix were used in a second PCR of roughly 7 to 12 cycles. TCRdb fed the 5' RACE reads into MiXCR, producing one record per CDR3 protein. The sample has about 930,000 distinct CDR3 sequences, roughly 28% seen once. These same data were also listed under a study on T cells of mothers and their children.

The sequencing input was blood. These receptors were taken from a woman aged 40 to 50 in good health.

This clonotype was detected only a few times. V gene TRBV28 combines with J gene TRBJ1-4; D is unclear. Germline CDR1 is MDHEN and CDR2 is SYDVKM. The CDR3 runs 12 residues. V lost 6 bases to trimming and J lost 8 bases, with 10 bases between them. The CDR3 nucleotides read TGTGCCAGCAGCCCCGCAGTCGAAAAACTGTTTTTT. Translated, it gives CASSPAVEKLFF.

This clonotype was found many times. The V and J genes are TRBV6-1 and TRBJ2-1; 12 positions match TRBD2. This CDR3 comprises 15 residues. Germline V CDR1 and CDR2: MNHNS, SASEGT. V gave up 6 bases and J gave up 4 bases; unmatched junction bases: 4. The CDR3 here is CASSTLAGGYNEQFF. CDR3 in DNA: TGTGCCAGCAGCACCCTAGCGGGGGGGTACAATGAGCAGTTCTTC.

This rearrangement joins TRBV2 to TRBJ1-1, with D tentatively TRBD1 (5 bases). The CDR3 sequence is 13 residues long. V was cut by 8 bases and J by 4 bases, with 14 bases left in between. In germline, CDR1 is SNHLY, CDR2 FYNNEI. The CDR3 spells CASDPGTFTEAFF. DNA of the CDR3: TGTGCCAGCGACCCCGGGACGTTCACTGAAGCTTTCTTT.

This clonotype was seen a handful of times. The chain is built from TRBV6-6 and TRBJ1-2; no clear D. V dropped 2 bases and J dropped 3 bases, with 13 bases sitting between them. Germline loops: CDR1 MNHNY, CDR2 SVGAGI (reference sequence). CDR3 length equals 15 residues. CDR3: CASSYGLRQDYGYTF. In DNA form, the CDR3 reads TGTGCCAGCAGTTACGGCCTGAGGCAGGACTATGGCTACACCTTC.

V usage is TRBV24-1 and J usage is TRBJ2-1, with TRBD1 matching over 11 bases. Looked up from germline, CDR1 is KGHDR and CDR2 is SFDVKD. The CDR3 extends over 16 amino acids. With V trimmed by 2 bases and J by 2 bases, 1 base remained unmatched. CDR3 loop: CATSDWDRGTYNEQFF. CDR3 sequence (DNA): TGTGCCACCAGTGATTGGGACAGGGGGACCTACAATGAGCAGTTCTTC.

In its sample, this clonotype was seen a few times. The genes are TRBV10-3 and TRBJ2-1; 8 bases are shared with TRBD2. The junction had 6 bases not matched to a gene; V was cut back by 10 bases and J by 10 bases. Germline V CDR1 and CDR2: ENHRY, SYGVKD. CDR3 length: 11 residues. The chain's CDR3 is CATDRGGEQFF. The CDR3 DNA reads as TGTGCCACTGATCGGGGGGGGGAGCAGTTCTTC.

This clonotype appeared many times. The genes are TRBV6-6 and TRBJ2-5; 7 nucleotides match TRBD1. After removal of 7 bases from V and 5 bases from J, the junction contained 16 bases not matched to a gene. The length of the CDR3 is 16 residues. The germline V gene has CDR1 MNHNY and CDR2 SVGAGI (reference sequence). In nucleotides, the CDR3 is TGTGCCAGCACCGACACAGGGGATGGTAAAAGGGAGACCCAGTACTTC. Protein: CASTDTGDGKRETQYF.